These 8 T cell receptor beta chains were sequenced from one sample in a study of response to subunit inactivated influenza vaccine. TCRdb used MiXCR to reprocess the RT-PCR reads, holding one entry per CDR3 protein. There are some 500,000 distinct CDR3 sequences in the sample; 10% to 15% occur only once, and 13% lies in the top ten. Source: PBMCs from blood, taken more than 35 days after vaccination. The receptors shown here come from a man between 50 and 59 years old who received an inactivated influenza vaccine.

V is TRBV20-1 and J is TRBJ2-7, with D perhaps being TRBD1 or TRBD2 (5 bases each). V lost 6 bases to trimming and J lost 3 bases, with 12 bases between them. CDR1 and CDR2 from the germline V gene are DFQATT and SNEGSKA (reference sequence). The CDR3 has 12 amino acids. The CDR3 DNA follows: TGCAGTGCCGAGGGACGGTACTACGAGCAGTACTTC. Protein product: CSAEGRYYEQYF.

This clonotype has just a few counts. The gene calls are TRBV10-3 and TRBJ2-7, with a possible D match to TRBD1 (6 bases). Germline V lookup: CDR1 ENHRY, CDR2 SYGVKD. V was pared by 7 bases and J by 0 bases, with 10 bases between. The CDR3 runs 13 residues. DNA for the CDR3: TGTGCCATCAATTCAGGGGCCTCCTACGAGCAGTACTTC. Its translation is CAINSGASYEQYF.

The chain employs TRBV7-2 and TRBJ1-5; D may be TRBD1 (6 bases). Trimming shortened V by 4 bases and J by 3 bases, and 13 bases separated the two germline ends. CDR3 length: 15 amino acids. Germline V CDR1 and CDR2: SGHTA, FQGNSA. The CDR3 region is CASSSIWTANQPQHF. CDR3 nucleotide sequence: TGTGCCAGCAGCTCGATTTGGACAGCCAATCAGCCCCAGCATTTT.

This clonotype has more than one count but fewer than ten. The chain couples TRBV20-1 to TRBJ2-3; 7 bases are a match to TRBD2. This CDR3 has 15 residues. V lost 0 bases and J lost 6; bases outside the gene matches: 9. The germline V gene has CDR1 DFQATT and CDR2 SNEGSKA (reference sequence). As DNA, the CDR3 is TGCAGTGCTAGAGATGCGTCCAGCGGGGCCGATACGCAGTATTTT. Translation: CSARDASSGADTQYF.

This sequence joins TRBV27 and TRBJ2-5; 7 bases line up with TRBD2. V shed 3 bases and J 7 bases; nucleotides not matched to a gene: 5. The CDR3 consists of 13 residues. CDR1 is MNHEY and CDR2 is SMNVEV in the germline V gene (reference sequence). CDR3 protein: CASSFAGTTTQYF. CDR3 bases: TGTGCCAGCAGTTTTGCCGGGACTACGACCCAGTACTTC.

The V call is TRBV6-2 or TRBV6-3, the J call TRBJ2-1, with a weak D call TRBD1 (6 bases). Germline CDR1 reads MNHEY; CDR2 reads SVGEGT. The CDR3 covers 13 residues. Deletions cut 8 bases from V and 6 bases from J, with 14 bases between. The CDR3 sequence: CASWTVPGNEQFF. In nucleotides, the CDR3 is TGTGCCAGCTGGACAGTGCCAGGCAATGAGCAGTTCTTC.

The CDR3 nucleotides are TGTGCCAGCTTGACCCACAGGGCCTACTCTGGAAACACCATATATTTT. It codes for CASLTHRAYSGNTIYF. This chain uses TRBV6-1 with TRBJ1-3, with a tentative D call TRBD1 (6 bases). This CDR3 has 16 residues. Trimming stripped 8 bases from V and 0 bases from J, with 17 bases between. From germline, CDR1 is MNHNS and CDR2 SASEGT.

This clonotype occurred a few times. The chain links TRBV6-6 to TRBJ1-1; 7 nucleotides agree with TRBD1. Trimming removed 6 bases from V and 3 bases from J; junction bases left unmatched: 4. Germline V gene lookup returns CDR1 MNHNY and CDR2 SVGAGI (reference sequence). The CDR3 consists of 13 residues. The CDR3 spells CASRQGWDTEAFF. CDR3 in DNA: TGTGCCAGCAGACAGGGGTGGGACACTGAAGCTTTCTTT.